The T cell receptor (beta chain) described here comes from a study of blood T cell repertoires in COVID-19. Assay used: immunoSEQ multiplex PCR; TCRdb lists only in-frame clones, some missing. The table lists a few hundred thousand clones, roughly 87% of them singletons. This receptor was identified in a woman between 18 and 30 years old who had recovered from COVID-19. Sequencing used PBMCs or T cells enriched from blood (not recorded which).

The CDR3 region is CASSERRTGTQPQHF. For the CDR3, the DNA is TGTGCCAGCAGTGAAAGGAGGACAGGCACTCAGCCCCAGCATTTT. The gene calls are TRBV6-1 and TRBJ1-5; 7 bases align to TRBD1. Germline V gene lookup returns CDR1 MNHNS and CDR2 SASEGT. The trim removed 2 bases at V and 6 bases at J, leaving 7 bases unmatched. This CDR3 has 15 residues.